This TCR beta chain was obtained from a study of early T cells in non-severe SARS-CoV-2 infection. This clonotype was counted many times. V lost 1 base to trimming and J lost 2 bases; unmatched junction nucleotides: 5. Germline CDR1 reads LGHDT; CDR2 reads YNNKEL (reference sequence). This CDR3 has 17 amino acids. The TCR library protocol attached unique molecular identifiers to the individual cDNA molecules. TCRdb analysed the 5' RACE reads with MiXCR anew, one entry per CDR3 protein. This sample has tens of thousands of distinct CDR3 sequences, with roughly 13% found just once. This receptor was taken from an adult who was a healthcare worker with PCR-confirmed SARS-CoV-2 infection or an uninfected control (not recorded which). The V call is TRBV3-1, the J call TRBJ2-1; 10 positions agree with TRBD2. The sample taken for sequencing was whole blood. The CDR3 sequence: CASSQVASGGPYNEQFF. In DNA form, the CDR3 reads TGTGCCAGCAGCCAAGTAGCTAGCGGGGGCCCCTACAATGAGCAGTTCTTC.